This T cell receptor (beta chain) was captured by sequencing in a study of identical twins. Each CDR3 protein is one row after TCRdb ran MiXCR on the 5' RACE reads. The sample lists hundreds of thousands of distinct CDR3 sequences; approximately 21% were seen once. Every sampled donor was Caucasian and healthy. These data were also reused for a study on T cells expressing NK-cell markers. From that report: It was from sorted CD3+CD56+NKG2C+, CD3+CD56+NKG2C- and CD3+CD56-NKG2C+ T cells that TCR beta repertoires came. NKG2C+ dominant clonotype frequencies in six donors were about 1.0-8% of CD8+ T cells. Dominance of the CD3+CD56-NKG2C+ fraction by these clonotypes also held in several donors.

Sequences were obtained from PBMCs. This clonotype was sampled from a woman between 18 and 30 years old in good health.

Here the CDR3 DNA reads TGTGCCAGCAGCTGGACAGGGAAGTACGAGCAGTACTTC. Its protein is CASSWTGKYEQYF. This chain links TRBV7-8 with TRBJ2-7, with 8 positions matching TRBD1. The CDR3 is made up of 13 amino acids. CDR1 SGHVS and CDR2 FQNEAQ come from the germline V gene. The V and J ends lost 4 bases and 4 bases, in that order; junction bases with no gene match: 3.